The 13 T cell receptor beta chains reported below all come from one sample, sequenced in a study of blood T cell repertoires in COVID-19. The table came from immunoSEQ multiplex PCR; TCRdb's copy has only in-frame clones and leaves some out. The table lists a few hundred thousand clones, around 83% of them singletons. Sequencing used PBMCs or T cells enriched from blood (not recorded which). The receptor set was obtained from a man in his forties or fifties who had been exposed to COVID-19.

This clone has more than one count but fewer than ten. The rearrangement links TRBV29-1 to TRBJ2-2, with D perhaps TRBD2 (5 bases). Germline V gene data show CDR1 as SQVTM and CDR2 as ANQGSEA. Between the trimmed V and J ends, which lost 7 bases and 5 bases, there was a span of 11 bases. This CDR3 has 12 residues. CDR3 loop: CSAGPGTGELFF. The CDR3 DNA is TGCAGCGCCGGCCCGGGAACCGGGGAGCTGTTTTTT.

The chain links TRBV18 to TRBJ1-2; 7 bases map to TRBD1. V was clipped by 5 bases and J by 8 bases; unmatched bases: 8. Germline V gives CDR1 KGHSH, CDR2 LQKENI. The CDR3 is made up of 13 amino acids. In nucleotides, the CDR3 is TGTGCCAGCTCAAAAGACAGGGTTAACGGCTACACCTTC. This sequence encodes CASSKDRVNGYTF.

The chain uses TRBV9 and TRBJ2-3, with TRBD1 matching 8 bases. There are 13 residues in the CDR3. Germline CDR1 and CDR2: SGDLS and YYNGEE. V shed 7 bases, J shed 5 bases, and the junction held 6 bases outside the gene matches. The CDR3 DNA sequence: TGTGCCAGCTCCAGGGGGCGGGGAGATACGCAGTATTTT. Its protein product is CASSRGRGDTQYF.

The chain recombines TRBV7-3 with TRBJ1-1; the D gene is possibly TRBD1 (5 bases). In germline, CDR1 is SGHTA, CDR2 FQGTGA. There are 13 residues in the CDR3. V lost 8 bases and J lost 0, with 10 bases in between. Here the CDR3 reads CASHEQVNTEAFF. DNA for the CDR3: TGTGCCAGCCATGAACAGGTGAACACTGAAGCTTTCTTT.

The chain joins TRBV15 to TRBJ2-3; D might be TRBD1 (6 bases). V was trimmed by 4 bases and J by 2 bases, leaving 19 bases between them. The V gene's germline CDR1 is LNHNV and CDR2 YYDKDF (reference sequence). The CDR3 has 17 residues. CDR3 nucleotides: TGTGCCACCAGCACAAACGACAGGCCGCCCTACACAGATACGCAGTATTTT. Translation: CATSTNDRPPYTDTQYF.

The chain joins TRBV27 to TRBJ2-5, with 9 bases identical to TRBD2. CDR1 and CDR2 from the germline V gene are MNHEY and SMNVEV (reference sequence). The CDR3 runs to 16 residues. Unmatched junction bases numbered 7, after V lost 5 bases and J lost 0 bases. CDR3: CASSPRLAAYQETQYF. Written as DNA, the CDR3 is TGTGCCAGCAGTCCAAGACTAGCGGCGTACCAAGAGACCCAGTACTTC.

The gene calls are TRBV7-6 and TRBJ2-2, with D perhaps matching TRBD2 (5 bases). CDR3 length equals 11 residues. In germline, CDR1 is SGHVS, CDR2 FNYEAQ. V lost 7 bases and J lost 7, with 7 bases in between. CDR3 sequence (DNA): TGTGCCAGCATGGAGGTCGGGGAGCTGTTTTTT. Translation gives CASMEVGELFF.

In regard to this clone: The sample contains more than one DNA sequence encoding this CDR3. This chain joins TRBV5-4 and TRBJ1-6; D unclear. Trimming pared 1 base from V and 7 bases from J, leaving 9 bases between. Germline V gene data show CDR1 as SGHNT and CDR2 as YYREEE (reference sequence). The length of the CDR3 is 14 residues. As DNA, the CDR3 is TGTGCCAGCAGCTTGAGTCAGTCCAATTCACCCCTCCACTTT. It codes for CASSLSQSNSPLHF.

V usage is TRBV28 and J usage is TRBJ2-6, with D hard to call. V was trimmed by 3 bases and J by 0 bases, leaving 6 bases between them. CDR3 length equals 15 residues. Looked up from germline, CDR1 is MDHEN and CDR2 is SYDVKM. The CDR3 here is CASSFDNSGANVLTF. The CDR3 DNA follows: TGTGCCAGCAGTTTCGACAACTCTGGGGCCAACGTCCTGACTTTC.

The V call is TRBV3-1 (or the pseudogene TRBV3-2), the J call TRBJ2-1; 11 bases agree with TRBD2. The CDR3 is made up of 15 amino acids. The V gene end was trimmed by 7 bases and the J gene end by 4 bases; junction bases not matched to a gene: 6. Germline lookup yields CDR1 LGHDT and CDR2 YNNKEL (reference sequence). The CDR3 DNA reads as TGTGCCAGCACCGGGACTAGCGGCCATTACAATGAGCAGTTCTTC. Protein product: CASTGTSGHYNEQFF.

The rearrangement joins TRBV30 to TRBJ1-1; D might be TRBD1 (5 bases). This CDR3 has 13 amino acids. Germline V gene sequence: CDR1 GTSNPN, CDR2 SVGIG (reference sequence). Trimming removed 2 bases from V and 5 bases from J, with 12 bases in between. CDR3 nucleotide sequence: TGTGCCTGGAGTTATGGGGGGACGACTGAAGCTTTCTTT. Protein: CAWSYGGTTEAFF.

Concerning this clone: The identical CDR3 is also encoded by other nucleotide sequences in the sample. V usage is TRBV14 and J usage is TRBJ2-3; D not certain. Germline V lookup: CDR1 SGHDN, CDR2 FVKESK. The CDR3 runs 12 residues. V was trimmed by 2 bases and J by 4 bases, leaving 4 bases between them. CDR3 loop: CASSQSSDTQYF. In DNA, the CDR3 is TGTGCCAGCAGCCAAAGCTCAGATACGCAGTATTTT. The full variable domain, with the rest looked up from reference TRBV14 and TRBJ2-3, is EAGVTQFPSHSVIEKGQTVTLRCDPISGHDNLYWYRRVMGKEIKFLLHFVKESKQDESGMPNNRFLAERTGGTYSTLKVQPAELEDSGVYFCASSQSSDTQYFGPGTRLTVL.

The V gene is TRBV19, the J gene TRBJ1-3; 7 bases match TRBD1. Germline V CDR1 and CDR2: LNHDA, SQIVND (reference sequence). With V trimmed by 9 bases and J by 2 bases, 7 bases remained unmatched. The CDR3 sequence is 14 residues long. The CDR3: CASLLGQPGNTIYF. CDR3 in DNA: TGTGCCAGCCTACTGGGACAGCCTGGAAACACCATATATTTT.